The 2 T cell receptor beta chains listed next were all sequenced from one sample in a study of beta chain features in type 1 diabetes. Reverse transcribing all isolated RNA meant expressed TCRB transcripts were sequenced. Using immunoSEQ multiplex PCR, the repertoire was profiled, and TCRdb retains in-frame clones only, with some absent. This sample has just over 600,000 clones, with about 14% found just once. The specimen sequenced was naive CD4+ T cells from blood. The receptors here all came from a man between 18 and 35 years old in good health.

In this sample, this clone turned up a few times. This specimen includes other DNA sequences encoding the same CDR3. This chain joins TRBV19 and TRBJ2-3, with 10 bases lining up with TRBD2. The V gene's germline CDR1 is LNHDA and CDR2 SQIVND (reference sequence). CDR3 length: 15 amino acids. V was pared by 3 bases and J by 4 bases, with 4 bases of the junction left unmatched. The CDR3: CASSIGLAGADTQYF. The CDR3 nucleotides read TGTGCCAGTAGTATCGGGCTAGCGGGAGCAGATACGCAGTATTTT.

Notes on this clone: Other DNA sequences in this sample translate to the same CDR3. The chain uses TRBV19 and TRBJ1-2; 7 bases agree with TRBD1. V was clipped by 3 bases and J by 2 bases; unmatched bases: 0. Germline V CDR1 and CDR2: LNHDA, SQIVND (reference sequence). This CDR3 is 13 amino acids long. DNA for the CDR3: TGTGCCAGTAGTATGGACAGGAACTATGGCTACACCTTC. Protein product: CASSMDRNYGYTF. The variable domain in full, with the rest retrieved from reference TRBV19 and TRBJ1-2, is DGGITQSPKYLFRKEGQNVTLSCEQNLNHDAMYWYRQDPGQGLRLIYYSQIVNDFQKGDIAEGYSVSREKKESFPLTVTSAQKNPTAFYLCASSMDRNYGYTFGSGTRLTVV.